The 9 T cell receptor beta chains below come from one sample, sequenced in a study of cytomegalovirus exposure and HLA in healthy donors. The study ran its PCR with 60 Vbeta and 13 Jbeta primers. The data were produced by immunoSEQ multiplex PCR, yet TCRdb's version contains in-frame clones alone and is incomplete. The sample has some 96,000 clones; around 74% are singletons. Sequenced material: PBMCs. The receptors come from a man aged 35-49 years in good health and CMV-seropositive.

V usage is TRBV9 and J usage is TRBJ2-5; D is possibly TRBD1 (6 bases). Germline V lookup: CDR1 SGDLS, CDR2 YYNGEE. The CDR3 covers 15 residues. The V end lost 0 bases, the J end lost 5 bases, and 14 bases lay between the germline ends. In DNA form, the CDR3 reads TGTGCCAGCAGCGTAGGGGGGCAGGGCCCCGAGACCCAGTACTTC. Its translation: CASSVGGQGPETQYF.

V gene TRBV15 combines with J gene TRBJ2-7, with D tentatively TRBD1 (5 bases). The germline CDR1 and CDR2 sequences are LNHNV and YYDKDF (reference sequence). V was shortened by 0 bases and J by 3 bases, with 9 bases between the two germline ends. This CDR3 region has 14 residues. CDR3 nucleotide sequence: TGTGCCACCAGCAGAGAGAGACAGAGCTACGAGCAGTACTTC. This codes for CATSRERQSYEQYF. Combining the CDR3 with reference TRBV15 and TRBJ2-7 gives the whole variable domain DAMVIQNPRYQVTQFGKPVTLSCSQTLNHNVMYWYQQKSSQAPKLLFHYYDKDFNNEADTPDNFQSRRPNTSFCFLDIRSPGLGDTAMYLCATSRERQSYEQYFGPGTRLTVT.

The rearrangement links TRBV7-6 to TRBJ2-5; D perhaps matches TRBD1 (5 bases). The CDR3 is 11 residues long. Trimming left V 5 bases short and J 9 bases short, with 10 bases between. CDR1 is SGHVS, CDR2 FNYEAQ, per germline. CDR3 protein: CASSPARAQYF. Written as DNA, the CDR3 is TGTGCCAGCAGCCCAGCCAGGGCCCAGTACTTC.

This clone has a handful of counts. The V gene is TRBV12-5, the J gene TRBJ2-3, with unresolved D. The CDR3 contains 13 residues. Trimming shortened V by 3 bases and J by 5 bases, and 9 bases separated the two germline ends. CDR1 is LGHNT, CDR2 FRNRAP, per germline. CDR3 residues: CASGFGSRDTQYF. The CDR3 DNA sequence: TGTGCTAGTGGTTTCGGTTCCCGAGATACGCAGTATTTT. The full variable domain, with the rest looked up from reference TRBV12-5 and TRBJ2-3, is DARVTQTPRHKVTEMGQEVTMRCQPILGHNTVFWYRQTMMQGLELLAYFRNRAPLDDSGMPKDRFSAEMPDATLATLKIQPSEPRDSAVYFCASGFGSRDTQYFGPGTRLTVL.

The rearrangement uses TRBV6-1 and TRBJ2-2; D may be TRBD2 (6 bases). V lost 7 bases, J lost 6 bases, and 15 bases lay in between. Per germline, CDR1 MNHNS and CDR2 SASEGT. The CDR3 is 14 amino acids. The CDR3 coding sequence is TGTGCCAGCATTCGGCGAGGAGGGGCCGGGGAGCTGTTTTTT. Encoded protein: CASIRRGGAGELFF.

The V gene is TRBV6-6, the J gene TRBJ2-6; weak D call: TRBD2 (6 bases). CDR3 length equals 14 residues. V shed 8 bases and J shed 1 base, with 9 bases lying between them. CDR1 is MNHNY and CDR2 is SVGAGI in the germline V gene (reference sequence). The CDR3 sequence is CASAAGSGANVLTF. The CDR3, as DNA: TGTGCCAGCGCAGCGGGTTCTGGGGCCAACGTCCTGACTTTC.

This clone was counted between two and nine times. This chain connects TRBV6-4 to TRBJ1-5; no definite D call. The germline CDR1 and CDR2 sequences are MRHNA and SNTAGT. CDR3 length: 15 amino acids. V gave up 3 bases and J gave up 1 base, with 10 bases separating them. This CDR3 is CASSESGGSNQPQHF. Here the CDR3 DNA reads TGTGCCAGCAGTGAATCAGGTGGGAGCAATCAGCCCCAGCATTTT.

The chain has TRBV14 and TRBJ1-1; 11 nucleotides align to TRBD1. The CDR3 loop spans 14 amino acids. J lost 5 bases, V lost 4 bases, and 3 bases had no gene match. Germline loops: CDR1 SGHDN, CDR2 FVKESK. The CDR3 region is CASSPDRGRTEAFF. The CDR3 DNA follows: TGTGCCAGCAGCCCGGACAGGGGGCGAACTGAAGCTTTCTTT.

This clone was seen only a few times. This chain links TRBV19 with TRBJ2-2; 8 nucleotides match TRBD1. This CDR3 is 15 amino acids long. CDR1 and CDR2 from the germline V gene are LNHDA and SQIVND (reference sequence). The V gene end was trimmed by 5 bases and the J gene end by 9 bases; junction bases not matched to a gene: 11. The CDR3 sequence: CASSVSSGGEWELFF. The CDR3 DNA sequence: TGTGCCAGTAGTGTTTCTTCAGGGGGCGAATGGGAGCTGTTTTTT. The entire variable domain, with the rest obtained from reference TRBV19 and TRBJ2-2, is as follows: DGGITQSPKYLFRKEGQNVTLSCEQNLNHDAMYWYRQDPGQGLRLIYYSQIVNDFQKGDIAEGYSVSREKKESFPLTVTSAQKNPTAFYLCASSVSSGGEWELFFGEGSRLTVL.